These 9 T cell receptor beta chains came from one sample sequenced in a study of a mutant IDH1 vaccine in newly diagnosed glioma. Specified time point: baseline, week 1 (first vaccination visit). Treatment here: pre-vaccination baseline after standard-of-care therapy. Libraries were prepared by immunoSEQ multiplex PCR; TCRdb keeps only in-frame clonotypes and omits some of them. The repertoire holds approximately 92,000 clones, roughly four fifths seen once, with 7% to 8% in the top ten. The sequenced sample was PBMCs, obtained from a glioma patient treated with radiotherapy, temozolomide or both. The receptor set was obtained from a woman between 45 and 65 years old with glioma.

This sequence joins TRBV10-1 and TRBJ2-7, with D tentatively TRBD2 (6 bases). CDR3 size: 11 residues. V lost 8 bases, J lost 4 bases, and 9 bases lay in between. Germline V gene sequence: CDR1 WNHNN, CDR2 SYGVQD (reference sequence). The CDR3 reads CASGTLYEQYF. The CDR3 DNA reads TGCGCCAGCGGGACTTTATACGAGCAGTACTTC.

The rearrangement joins TRBV6-1 to TRBJ1-5, with 7 bases that match TRBD1. Germline CDR1 MNHNS, CDR2 SASEGT. This CDR3 spans 14 amino acids. The junction had 4 bases not matched to a gene; V was cut back by 5 bases and J by 3 bases. CDR3 region: CASSKGQANQPQHF. The CDR3 DNA reads as TGTGCCAGCAGTAAAGGACAGGCCAATCAGCCCCAGCATTTT.

This chain links TRBV19 with TRBJ1-2, with a tentative D call TRBD1 (5 bases). The CDR3 runs 16 residues. Germline values: CDR1 LNHDA, CDR2 SQIVND (reference sequence). V lost 7 bases and J lost 8, with 26 bases in between. Written as DNA, the CDR3 is TGTGCCAGTAATACATTAGGGACCGGGGGATTCCAAGGCTACACCTTC. Translation gives CASNTLGTGGFQGYTF.

The V call is TRBV7-2, the J call TRBJ2-1; D remains ambiguous. The CDR3 totals 11 residues. Trimming took 2 bases from V and 9 from J, leaving 5 bases between them. CDR1 SGHTA and CDR2 FQGNSA come from the germline V gene. The CDR3: CASSLRSEQFF. The CDR3 DNA follows: TGTGCCAGCAGCTTAAGGAGTGAGCAGTTCTTC.

The rearrangement uses TRBV19 and TRBJ1-1, with 7 bases aligning to TRBD1. The CDR3 is 14 residues long. CDR1 and CDR2 from the germline V gene are LNHDA and SQIVND (reference sequence). V lost 6 bases and J lost 4; bases outside the gene matches: 8. CDR3 bases: TGTGCCAGTAGAAGCGACAGGGAGGCCACTGAAGCTTTCTTT. This encodes CASRSDREATEAFF. Full variable domain (outside the CDR3, taken from reference TRBV19 and TRBJ1-1): DGGITQSPKYLFRKEGQNVTLSCEQNLNHDAMYWYRQDPGQGLRLIYYSQIVNDFQKGDIAEGYSVSREKKESFPLTVTSAQKNPTAFYLCASRSDREATEAFFGQGTRLTVV.

The chain uses TRBV5-1 and TRBJ2-6, with unresolved D. Germline CDR1 reads SGHRS; CDR2 reads YFSETQ. Trimming took 5 bases from V and 0 from J, leaving 12 bases between them. CDR3 length equals 16 residues. CDR3 DNA: TGCGCCAGCAGTTTATCCGGGTCCTCTGGGGCCAACGTCCTGACTTTC. This encodes CASSLSGSSGANVLTF. Based on the CDR3 plus reference TRBV5-1 and TRBJ2-6, the full variable domain is KAGVTQTPRYLIKTRGQQVTLSCSPISGHRSVSWYQQTPGQGLQFLFEYFSETQRNKGNFPGRFSGRQFSNSRSEMNVSTLELGDSALYLCASSLSGSSGANVLTFGAGSRLTVL.

J is TRBJ1-2 and V is TRBV28; perhaps TRBD1 as D (6 bases). Per germline, CDR1 MDHEN and CDR2 SYDVKM. V lost 3 bases to trimming and J lost 0 bases, with 11 bases between them. There are 15 residues in the CDR3. The CDR3 bases are TGTGCCAGCAGTTTGACGAACAGGGCTAACTATGGCTACACCTTC. Translating it yields CASSLTNRANYGYTF.

The V and J genes are TRBV4-2 and TRBJ1-6; no firm D call. Germline-derived CDR1 and CDR2 are LGHNA and YNFKEQ. The length of the CDR3 is 13 residues. V was pared by 4 bases and J by 3 bases, with 4 bases between. The CDR3 loop is CASSLDYNSPLHF. For the CDR3, the DNA is TGTGCCAGCAGCCTCGACTATAATTCACCCCTCCACTTT.

This clone was counted only a few times. The V and J genes are TRBV9 and TRBJ1-3, with D unresolved. Germline CDR1 is SGDLS and CDR2 is YYNGEE. The CDR3 is made up of 14 amino acids. V dropped 0 bases and J dropped 0 bases, with 4 bases sitting between them. The CDR3 loop reads CASSVDSSGNTIYF. CDR3 in DNA: TGTGCCAGCAGCGTAGACAGCTCTGGAAACACCATATATTTT.